This entry concerns a single T cell receptor beta chain. Assay used: immunoSEQ multiplex PCR; TCRdb lists only in-frame clones, some missing. The sample has 96,000 or so clones, about 88% seen once. Trimming stripped 3 bases from V and 11 bases from J, with 13 bases between. The CDR3 is 12 amino acids. In germline, CDR1 is MGHDK, CDR2 SYGVNS. The data derive from a study of blood T cell repertoires in COVID-19. The sequence was obtained from a woman over 75 with acute or convalescent COVID-19. This chain joins TRBV25-1 and TRBJ1-1; D is uncertain. Sequenced: peripheral blood. The CDR3 loop reads CASSDAPRGAFF. The CDR3 DNA reads TGTGCCAGCAGTGACGCCCCCAGAGGGGCTTTCTTT.